The clone carrying this T cell receptor beta chain occurred a few times. This sample stems from a study of healthy donors' naive CD4 and CD8 T cells. The germline CDR1 and CDR2 sequences are SGHKS and YYEKEE (reference sequence). This CDR3 contains 14 residues. V trimming: 1 base; J trimming: 9 bases; junction bases outside the gene matches: 5. TCR libraries were built from about 500 ng of total RNA by linear amplification. MiXCR, run by TCRdb on the reads, gives a single entry per CDR3 protein. Of roughly 200,000 distinct CDR3 sequences listed, around three quarters are singletons. What was sequenced was naive CD4+ and CD8+ T cells sorted from blood, pooled from several donors. The receptor was derived from a pool of human donors in good health; the sample pools cells from several healthy donors. This chain links TRBV5-5 with TRBJ2-2, with TRBD1 matching over 8 bases. CDR3 residues: CASSLTGGRRELFF. CDR3 nucleotide sequence: TGTGCCAGCAGCTTGACAGGGGGAAGGAGGGAGCTGTTTTTT.